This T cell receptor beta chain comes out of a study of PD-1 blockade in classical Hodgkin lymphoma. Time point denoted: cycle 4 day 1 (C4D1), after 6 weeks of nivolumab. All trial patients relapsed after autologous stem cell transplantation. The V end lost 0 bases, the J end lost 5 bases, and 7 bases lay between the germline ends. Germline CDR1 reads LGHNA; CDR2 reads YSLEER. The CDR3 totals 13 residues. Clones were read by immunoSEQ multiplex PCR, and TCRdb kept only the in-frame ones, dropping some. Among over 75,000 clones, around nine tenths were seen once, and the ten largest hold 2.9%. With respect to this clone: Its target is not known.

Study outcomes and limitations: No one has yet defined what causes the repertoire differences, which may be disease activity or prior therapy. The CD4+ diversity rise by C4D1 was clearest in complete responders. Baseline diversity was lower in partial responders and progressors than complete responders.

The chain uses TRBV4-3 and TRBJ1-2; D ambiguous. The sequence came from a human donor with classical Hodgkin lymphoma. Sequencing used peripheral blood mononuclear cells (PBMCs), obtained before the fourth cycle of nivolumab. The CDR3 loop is CASSQEWGYGYTF. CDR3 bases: TGCGCCAGCAGCCAAGAGTGGGGATATGGCTACACCTTC.